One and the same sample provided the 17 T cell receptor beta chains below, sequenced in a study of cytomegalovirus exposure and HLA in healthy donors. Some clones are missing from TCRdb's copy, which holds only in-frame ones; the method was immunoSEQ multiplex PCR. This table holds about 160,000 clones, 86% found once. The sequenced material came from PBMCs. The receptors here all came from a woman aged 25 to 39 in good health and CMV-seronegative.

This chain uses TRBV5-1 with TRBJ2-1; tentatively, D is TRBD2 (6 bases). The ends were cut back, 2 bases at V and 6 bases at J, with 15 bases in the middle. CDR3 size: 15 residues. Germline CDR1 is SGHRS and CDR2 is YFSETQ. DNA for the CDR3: TGCGCCAGCAGCTTTTCGGGAGCCGAGGTCAATGAGCAGTTCTTC. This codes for CASSFSGAEVNEQFF. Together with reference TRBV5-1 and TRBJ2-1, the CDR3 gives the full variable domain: KAGVTQTPRYLIKTRGQQVTLSCSPISGHRSVSWYQQTPGQGLQFLFEYFSETQRNKGNFPGRFSGRQFSNSRSEMNVSTLELGDSALYLCASSFSGAEVNEQFFGPGTRLTVL.

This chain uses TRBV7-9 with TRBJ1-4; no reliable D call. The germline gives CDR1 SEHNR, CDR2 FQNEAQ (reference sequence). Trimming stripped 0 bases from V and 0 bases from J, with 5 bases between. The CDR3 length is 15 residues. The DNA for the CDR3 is TGTGCCAGCAGCTTAGCATTTCCAACTAATGAAAAACTGTTTTTT. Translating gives CASSLAFPTNEKLFF.

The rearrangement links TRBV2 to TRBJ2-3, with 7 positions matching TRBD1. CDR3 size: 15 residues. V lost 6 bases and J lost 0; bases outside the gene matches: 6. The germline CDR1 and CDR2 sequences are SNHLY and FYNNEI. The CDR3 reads CASSRDRESTDTQYF. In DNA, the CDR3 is TGTGCCAGCAGCCGGGACAGAGAAAGCACAGATACGCAGTATTTT. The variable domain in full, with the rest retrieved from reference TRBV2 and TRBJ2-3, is EPEVTQTPSHQVTQMGQEVILRCVPISNHLYFYWYRQILGQKVEFLVSFYNNEISEKSEIFDDQFSVERPDGSNFTLKIRSTKLEDSAMYFCASSRDRESTDTQYFGPGTRLTVL.

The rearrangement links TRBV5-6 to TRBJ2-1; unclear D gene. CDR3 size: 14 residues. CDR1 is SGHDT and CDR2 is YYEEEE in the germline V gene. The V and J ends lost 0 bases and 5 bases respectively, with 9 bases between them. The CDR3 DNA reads TGTGCCAGCAGCTTGGGTGTAGGGAACAATGAGCAGTTCTTC. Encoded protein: CASSLGVGNNEQFF.

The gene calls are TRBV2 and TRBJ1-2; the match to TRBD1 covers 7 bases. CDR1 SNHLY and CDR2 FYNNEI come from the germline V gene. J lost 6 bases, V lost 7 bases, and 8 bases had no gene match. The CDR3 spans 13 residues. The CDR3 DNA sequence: TGTGCCAGCAATAAGGGGACAGTGAATGGCTACACCTTC. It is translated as CASNKGTVNGYTF.

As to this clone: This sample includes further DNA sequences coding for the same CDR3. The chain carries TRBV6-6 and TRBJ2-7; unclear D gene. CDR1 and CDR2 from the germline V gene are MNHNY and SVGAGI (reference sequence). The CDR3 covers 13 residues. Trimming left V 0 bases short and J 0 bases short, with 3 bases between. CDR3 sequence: CASSYSPSYEQYF. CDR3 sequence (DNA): TGTGCCAGCAGTTACTCCCCCTCCTACGAGCAGTACTTC.

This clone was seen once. CDR3 bases: TGTGCCAGCAGCTCCCCCGCAGTAAGGATAACTGAAGCTTTCTTT. Protein sequence: CASSSPAVRITEAFF. The gene calls are TRBV7-8 and TRBJ1-1; no firm D call. The V end lost 4 bases, the J end lost 5 bases, and 17 bases lay between the germline ends. Germline V gene sequence: CDR1 SGHVS, CDR2 FQNEAQ. This CDR3 spans 15 amino acids. The full variable domain, its missing parts supplied by reference TRBV7-8 and TRBJ1-1, is GAGVSQSPRYKVAKRGQDVALRCDPISGHVSLFWYQQALGQGPEFLTYFQNEAQLDKSGLPSDRFFAERPEGSVSTLKIQRTQQEDSAVYLCASSSPAVRITEAFFGQGTRLTVV.

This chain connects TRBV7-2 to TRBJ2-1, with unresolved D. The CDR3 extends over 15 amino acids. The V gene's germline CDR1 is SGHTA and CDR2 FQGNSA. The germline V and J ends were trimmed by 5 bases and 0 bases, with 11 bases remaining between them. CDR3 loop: CASSLPVTSYNEQFF. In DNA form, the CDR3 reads TGTGCCAGCAGCCTACCGGTTACCTCCTACAATGAGCAGTTCTTC.

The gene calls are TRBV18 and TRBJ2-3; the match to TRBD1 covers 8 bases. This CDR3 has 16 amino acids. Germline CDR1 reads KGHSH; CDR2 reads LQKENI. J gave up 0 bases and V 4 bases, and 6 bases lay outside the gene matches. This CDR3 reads CASSRAGTGSTDTQYF. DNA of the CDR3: TGTGCCAGCTCACGCGCCGGGACAGGTAGCACAGATACGCAGTATTTT.

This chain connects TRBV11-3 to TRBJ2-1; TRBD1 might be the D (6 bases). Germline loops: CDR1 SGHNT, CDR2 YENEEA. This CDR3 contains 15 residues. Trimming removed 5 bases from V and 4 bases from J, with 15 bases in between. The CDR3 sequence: CASSLSSDRYNEQFF. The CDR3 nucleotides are TGTGCCAGCAGCCTCTCTTCAGACAGGTACAATGAGCAGTTCTTC.

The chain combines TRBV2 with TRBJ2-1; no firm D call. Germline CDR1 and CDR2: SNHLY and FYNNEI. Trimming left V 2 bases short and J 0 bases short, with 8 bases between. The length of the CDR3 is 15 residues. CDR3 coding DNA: TGTGCCAGCAGTGAAACAGACCGCTCCTACAATGAGCAGTTCTTC. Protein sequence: CASSETDRSYNEQFF.

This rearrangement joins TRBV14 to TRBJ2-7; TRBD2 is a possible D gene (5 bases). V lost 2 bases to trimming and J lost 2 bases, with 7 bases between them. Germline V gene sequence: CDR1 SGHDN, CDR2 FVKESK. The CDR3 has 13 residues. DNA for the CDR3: TGTGCCAGCAGCCAAAGCGGACCCTACGAGCAGTACTTC. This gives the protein CASSQSGPYEQYF.

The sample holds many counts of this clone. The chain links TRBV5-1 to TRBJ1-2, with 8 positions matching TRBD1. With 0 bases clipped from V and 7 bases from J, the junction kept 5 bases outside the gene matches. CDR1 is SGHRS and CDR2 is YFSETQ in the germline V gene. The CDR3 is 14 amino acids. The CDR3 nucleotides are TGCGCCAGCAGCTTGGCTCAGGGGGCCGGTGGCTACACCTTC. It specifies CASSLAQGAGGYTF.

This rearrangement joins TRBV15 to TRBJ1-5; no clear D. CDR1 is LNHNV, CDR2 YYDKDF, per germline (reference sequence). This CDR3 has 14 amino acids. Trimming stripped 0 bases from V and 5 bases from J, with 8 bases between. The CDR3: CATSRDQAYQPQHF. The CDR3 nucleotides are TGTGCCACCAGCAGAGATCAGGCGTATCAGCCCCAGCATTTT.

As DNA, the CDR3 is TGTGCCAGCAGTCCGGGGGTAAACTATGGCTACACCTTC. Translating it yields CASSPGVNYGYTF. The chain is built from TRBV6-5 and TRBJ1-2; tentatively, D is TRBD1 (5 bases). Trimming removed 5 bases at V and 2 bases at J, with 9 bases between. CDR3 length: 13 residues. CDR1 is MNHEY and CDR2 is SVGAGI in the germline V gene.

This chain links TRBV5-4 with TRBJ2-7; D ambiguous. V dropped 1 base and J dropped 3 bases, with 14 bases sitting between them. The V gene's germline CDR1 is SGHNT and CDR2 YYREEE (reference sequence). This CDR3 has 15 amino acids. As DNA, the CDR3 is TGTGCCAGCAGCTTGTCGCTGGGCGACTTCTACGAGCAGTACTTC. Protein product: CASSLSLGDFYEQYF.

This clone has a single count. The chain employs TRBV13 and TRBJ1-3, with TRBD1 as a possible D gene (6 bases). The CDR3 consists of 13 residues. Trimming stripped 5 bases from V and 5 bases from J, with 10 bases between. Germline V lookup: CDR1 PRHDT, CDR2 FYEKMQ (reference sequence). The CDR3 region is CASSTGQRNTIYF. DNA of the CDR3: TGTGCCAGCAGCACCGGACAGCGAAACACCATATATTTT.